Given below is one T cell receptor beta chain in context. This specimen belongs to a study of T cell repertoires in cytomegalovirus infection. Turning to the study itself: CMV infection plus the matching HLA type was flagged by public TCR beta signatures.

This CDR3 has 14 residues. Between the trimmed V and J ends, which lost 9 bases and 0 bases, there was a span of 13 bases. Germline loops: CDR1 LNHDA, CDR2 SQIVND (reference sequence). MiXCR was run by TCRdb on the reads, yielding one entry per CDR3 protein. Among approximately 320,000 distinct CDR3 sequences listed, roughly 9.5% were seen once. The receptor was isolated from a human donor in good health (CMV status not recorded). Some clones in this sample may be carry-over from other donors' samples. The sequenced material came from PBMCs. The J gene is TRBJ2-3, the V gene TRBV19, with D hard to call. The CDR3 DNA reads TGTGCCAGCAGAGGCAGAATCAGCACAGATACGCAGTATTTT. This sequence encodes CASRGRISTDTQYF. The full variable domain, with the rest looked up from reference TRBV19 and TRBJ2-3, is DGGITQSPKYLFRKEGQNVTLSCEQNLNHDAMYWYRQDPGQGLRLIYYSQIVNDFQKGDIAEGYSVSREKKESFPLTVTSAQKNPTAFYLCASRGRISTDTQYFGPGTRLTVL.